This T cell receptor (beta chain) is from a study of T-cell reconstitution after alpha-beta-depleted transplantation in children. The authors prepared the TCRbeta library with unique molecular identifiers. TCRdb independently ran MiXCR on the PCR reads; one entry per CDR3 protein. Of 500,000 to 600,000 distinct CDR3 sequences in the sample, less than 35% were seen once. V gave up 3 bases and J gave up 8 bases; unmatched junction bases: 4. Germline CDR1 reads MNHEY; CDR2 reads SMNVEV (reference sequence). CDR3 size: 14 residues. This TCR derives from a human donor who donated a stem cell graft to a child with aplastic anemia. This chain connects TRBV27 to TRBJ2-1; 10 nucleotides line up with TRBD1. Sequencing used PBMCs from the stem cell graft donor, obtained from the stem cell graft. The CDR3 sequence: CASSLGQGRHEQFF. CDR3 coding DNA: TGTGCCAGCAGTTTGGGACAGGGGCGTCATGAGCAGTTCTTC.